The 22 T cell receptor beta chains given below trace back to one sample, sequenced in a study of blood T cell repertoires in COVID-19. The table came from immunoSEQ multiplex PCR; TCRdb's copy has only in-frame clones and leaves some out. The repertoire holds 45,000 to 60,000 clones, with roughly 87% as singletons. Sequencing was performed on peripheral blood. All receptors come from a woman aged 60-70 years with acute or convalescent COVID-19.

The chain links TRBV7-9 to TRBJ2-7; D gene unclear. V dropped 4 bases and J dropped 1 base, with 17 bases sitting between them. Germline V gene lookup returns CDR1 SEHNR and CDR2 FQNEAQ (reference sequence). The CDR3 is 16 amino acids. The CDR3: CASSYEPPTGSYEQYF. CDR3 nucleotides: TGTGCCAGCAGCTACGAGCCCCCCACGGGTTCCTACGAGCAGTACTTC.

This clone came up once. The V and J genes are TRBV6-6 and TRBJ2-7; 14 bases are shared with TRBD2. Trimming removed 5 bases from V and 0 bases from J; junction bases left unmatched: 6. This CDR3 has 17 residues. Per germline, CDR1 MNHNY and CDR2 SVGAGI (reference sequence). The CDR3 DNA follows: TGTGCCAGCAGTCGGACTAGCGGGGGGCTGATCTCCTACGAGCAGTACTTC. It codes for CASSRTSGGLISYEQYF.

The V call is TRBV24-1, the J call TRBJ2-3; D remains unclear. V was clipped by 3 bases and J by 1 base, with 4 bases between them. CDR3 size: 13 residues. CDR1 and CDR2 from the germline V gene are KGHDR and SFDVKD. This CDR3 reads CATSDLRTDTQYF. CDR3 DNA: TGTGCCACCAGTGATCTTCGCACAGATACGCAGTATTTT.

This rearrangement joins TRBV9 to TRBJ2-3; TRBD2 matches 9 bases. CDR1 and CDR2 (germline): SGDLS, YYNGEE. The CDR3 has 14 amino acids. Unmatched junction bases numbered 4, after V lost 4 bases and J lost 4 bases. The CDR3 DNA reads TGTGCCAGCAGCCCTAGCGGGACCTCAGATACGCAGTATTTT. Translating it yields CASSPSGTSDTQYF.

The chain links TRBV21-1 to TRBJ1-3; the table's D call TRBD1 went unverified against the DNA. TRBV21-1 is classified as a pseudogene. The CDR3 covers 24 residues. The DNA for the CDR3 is TGTGCCAGCAGCAAAGGAAGAAGGGGGCAATATTTAGAGTCTCGGCCGGCCTCTGGAAACACCATATATTTT. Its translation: CASSKGRRGQYLESRPASGNTIYF.

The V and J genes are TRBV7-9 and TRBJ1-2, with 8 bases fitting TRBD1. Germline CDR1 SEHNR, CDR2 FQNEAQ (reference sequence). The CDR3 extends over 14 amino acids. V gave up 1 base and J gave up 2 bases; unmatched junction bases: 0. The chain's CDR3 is CASSLGTGNYGYTF. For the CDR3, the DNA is TGTGCCAGCAGCTTAGGGACAGGGAACTATGGCTACACCTTC.

The CDR3 DNA sequence: TGTGCCAGCAGCCGAAGCAGGGCCCGGGAGGCACCCCTCCACTTT. The encoded protein is CASSRSRAREAPLHF. J is TRBJ1-6 and V is TRBV9, with a possible D match to TRBD1 (5 bases). The CDR3 loop spans 15 amino acids. Trimming shortened V by 4 bases and J by 11 bases, and 19 bases separated the two germline ends. The germline V gene has CDR1 SGDLS and CDR2 YYNGEE.

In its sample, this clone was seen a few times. This CDR3 reads CSVCIDSGNTIYF. CDR3 nucleotides: TGCAGCGTCTGCATAGACTCTGGAAACACCATATATTTT. V and J are TRBV29-1 and TRBJ1-3; D remains unclear. V lost 6 bases to trimming and J lost 0 bases, with 9 bases between them. This CDR3 has 13 residues. CDR1 is SQVTM and CDR2 is ANQGSEA in the germline V gene. Full variable domain (missing parts from reference TRBV29-1 and TRBJ1-3): SAVISQKPSRDICQRGTSLTIQCQVDSQVTMMFWYRQQPGQSLTLIATANQGSEATYESGFVIDKFPISRPNLTFSTLTVSNMSPEDSSIYLCSVCIDSGNTIYFGEGSWLTVV.

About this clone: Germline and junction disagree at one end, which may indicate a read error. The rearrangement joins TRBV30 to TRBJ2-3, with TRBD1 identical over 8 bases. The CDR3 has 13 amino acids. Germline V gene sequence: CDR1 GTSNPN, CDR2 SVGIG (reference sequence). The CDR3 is CAGDRGGTDTQYF. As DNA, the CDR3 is TGTGCCGGAGACAGGGGCGGAACAGATACGCAATATTTT.

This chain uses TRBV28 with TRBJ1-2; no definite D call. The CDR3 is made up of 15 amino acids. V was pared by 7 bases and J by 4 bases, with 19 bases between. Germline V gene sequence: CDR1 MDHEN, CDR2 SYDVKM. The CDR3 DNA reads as TGTGCCAGCACTCCCCTGAGCACGGGGATCTATGGCTACACCTTC. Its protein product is CASTPLSTGIYGYTF.

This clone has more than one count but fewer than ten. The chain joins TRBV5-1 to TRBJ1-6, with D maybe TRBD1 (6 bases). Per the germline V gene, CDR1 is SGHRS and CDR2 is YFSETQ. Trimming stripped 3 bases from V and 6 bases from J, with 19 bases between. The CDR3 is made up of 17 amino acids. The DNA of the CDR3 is TGCGCCAGCAGCTCCTCGGACAGCACGGGGCCTAATTCACCCCTCCACTTT. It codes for CASSSSDSTGPNSPLHF. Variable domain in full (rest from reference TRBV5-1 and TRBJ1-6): KAGVTQTPRYLIKTRGQQVTLSCSPISGHRSVSWYQQTPGQGLQFLFEYFSETQRNKGNFPGRFSGRQFSNSRSEMNVSTLELGDSALYLCASSSSDSTGPNSPLHFGNGTRLTVT.

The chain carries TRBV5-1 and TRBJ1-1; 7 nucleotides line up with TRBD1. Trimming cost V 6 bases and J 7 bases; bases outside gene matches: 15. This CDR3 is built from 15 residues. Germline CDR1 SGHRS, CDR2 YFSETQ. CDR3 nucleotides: TGCGCCAGCACCGGGACAGAGGGACTCAATCTTGAAGCTTTCTTT. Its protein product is CASTGTEGLNLEAFF.

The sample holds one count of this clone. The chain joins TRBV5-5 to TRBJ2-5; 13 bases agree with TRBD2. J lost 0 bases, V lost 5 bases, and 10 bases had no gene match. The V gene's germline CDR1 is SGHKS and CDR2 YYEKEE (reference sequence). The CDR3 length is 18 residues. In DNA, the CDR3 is TGTGCCAGCAGGTTCCGGGTACTAGCGGGAGGGTACCAAGAGACCCAGTACTTC. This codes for CASRFRVLAGGYQETQYF. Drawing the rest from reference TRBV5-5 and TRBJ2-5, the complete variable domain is DAGVTQSPTHLIKTRGQQVTLRCSPISGHKSVSWYQQVLGQGPQFIFQYYEKEERGRGNFPDRFSARQFPNYSSELNVNALLLGDSALYLCASRFRVLAGGYQETQYFGPGTRLLVL.

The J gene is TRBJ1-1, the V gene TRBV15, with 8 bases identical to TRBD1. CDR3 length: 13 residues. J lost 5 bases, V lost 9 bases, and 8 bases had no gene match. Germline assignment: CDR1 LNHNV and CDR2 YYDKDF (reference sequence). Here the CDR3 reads CATRTGWETEAFF. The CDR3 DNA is TGTGCCACACGGACAGGGTGGGAGACTGAAGCTTTCTTT.

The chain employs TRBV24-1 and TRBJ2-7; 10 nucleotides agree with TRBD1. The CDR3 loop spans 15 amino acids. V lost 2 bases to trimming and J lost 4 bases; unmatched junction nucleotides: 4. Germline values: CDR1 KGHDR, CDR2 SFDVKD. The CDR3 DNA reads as TGTGCCACCAGTGATTCCCGGGACAGGGGTTACGAGCAGTACTTC. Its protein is CATSDSRDRGYEQYF.

The CDR3 DNA follows: TGTGCCTGGGATCCGGGACAGGGGACCCCTGAAGATGTGCAGTACTTC. This encodes CAWDPGQGTPEDVQYF. J is TRBJ2-7 and V is TRBV30; 10 nucleotides match TRBD1. The ends lost 5 bases at V and 9 bases at J; junction bases unmatched: 19. This CDR3 comprises 16 residues. Germline CDR1 is GTSNPN and CDR2 is SVGIG (reference sequence).

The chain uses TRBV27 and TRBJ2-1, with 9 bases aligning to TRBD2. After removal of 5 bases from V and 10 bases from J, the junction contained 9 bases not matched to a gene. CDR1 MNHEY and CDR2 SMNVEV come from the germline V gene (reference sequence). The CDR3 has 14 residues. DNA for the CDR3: TGTGCCAGCAGTCGACTAGCGGAGCATCGGGAGCAGTTCTTC. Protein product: CASSRLAEHREQFF.

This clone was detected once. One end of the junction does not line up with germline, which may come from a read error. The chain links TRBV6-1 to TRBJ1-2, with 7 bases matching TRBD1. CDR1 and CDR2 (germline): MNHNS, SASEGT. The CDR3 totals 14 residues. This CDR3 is CASGDRVKDYGYTF. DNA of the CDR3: TGTGCCAGCGGTGACAGGGTAAAGGACTATGGCTACACCTTC.

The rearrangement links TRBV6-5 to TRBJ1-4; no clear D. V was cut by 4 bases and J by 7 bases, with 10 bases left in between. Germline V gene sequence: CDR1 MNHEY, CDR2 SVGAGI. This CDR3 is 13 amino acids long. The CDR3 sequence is CASSWREGEKLFF. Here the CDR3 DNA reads TGTGCCAGCAGTTGGCGGGAAGGTGAAAAACTGTTTTTT.

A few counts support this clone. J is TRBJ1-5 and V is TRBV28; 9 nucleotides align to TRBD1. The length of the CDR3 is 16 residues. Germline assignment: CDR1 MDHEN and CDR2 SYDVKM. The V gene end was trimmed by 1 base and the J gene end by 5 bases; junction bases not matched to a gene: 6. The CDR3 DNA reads TGTGCCAGCAGTTTATCGGGGACAGGGTTCGATCAGCCCCAGCATTTT. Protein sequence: CASSLSGTGFDQPQHF.

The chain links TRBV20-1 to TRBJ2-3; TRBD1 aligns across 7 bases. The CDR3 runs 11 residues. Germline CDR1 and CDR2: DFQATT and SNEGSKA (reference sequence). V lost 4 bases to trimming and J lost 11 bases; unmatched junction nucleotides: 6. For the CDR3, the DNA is TGCAGTGCTAAATCGCCAGGGGGGCAGTATTTT. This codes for CSAKSPGGQYF.

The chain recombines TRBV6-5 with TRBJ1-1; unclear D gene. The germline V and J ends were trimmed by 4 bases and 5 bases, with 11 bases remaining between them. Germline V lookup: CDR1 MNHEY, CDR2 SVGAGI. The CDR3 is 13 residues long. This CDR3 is CASSSTPRTEAFF. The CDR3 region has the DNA TGTGCCAGCAGTTCCACTCCCCGAACTGAAGCTTTCTTT.